These 19 T cell receptor beta chains originate from one sample sequenced in a study of control samples from healthy donors and cancer patients. Assay used: immunoSEQ multiplex PCR; TCRdb lists only in-frame clones, some missing. The top ten clones hold roughly 0.99% of a sample with over 50,000 clones, about 96% of them seen once. Sequencing was performed on blood. These receptors all stem from a woman in her late teens or twenties in good health.

This chain links TRBV6-5 with TRBJ1-1; TRBD1 matches 7 bases. Germline CDR1 is MNHEY and CDR2 is SVGAGI. The CDR3 is made up of 13 amino acids. After removal of 5 bases from V and 8 bases from J, the junction contained 8 bases not matched to a gene. CDR3 sequence (DNA): TGTGCCAGCAGTCGACAGGGTTGGTCGGAAGCTTTCTTT. Its translation is CASSRQGWSEAFF.

A few counts support this clone. V gene TRBV5-1 combines with J gene TRBJ1-1; weak D call: TRBD1 (6 bases). With 3 bases removed from V and 1 base from J, the gap between germline ends came to 13 bases. Per the germline V gene, CDR1 is SGHRS and CDR2 is YFSETQ. CDR3 size: 15 residues. The chain's CDR3 is CASSSRTVGNTEAFF. The CDR3 nucleotides read TGCGCCAGCAGCTCGAGGACAGTGGGGAACACTGAAGCTTTCTTT.

This rearrangement joins TRBV27 to TRBJ1-1; D is possibly TRBD1 (5 bases). Germline V gene lookup returns CDR1 MNHEY and CDR2 SMNVEV (reference sequence). Trimming removed 0 bases at V and 4 bases at J, with 12 bases between. This CDR3 spans 15 amino acids. The DNA of the CDR3 is TGTGCCAGCAGTTTATCAGGGGCTTTCGGCACTGAAGCTTTCTTT. Protein: CASSLSGAFGTEAFF.

This sequence joins TRBV19 and TRBJ1-2; TRBD1 might be the D (6 bases). Germline V lookup: CDR1 LNHDA, CDR2 SQIVND (reference sequence). The CDR3 totals 13 residues. The ends were cut back, 5 bases at V and 7 bases at J, with 14 bases in the middle. CDR3 nucleotide sequence: TGTGCCAGTAGTCCGGAAGACAGGAGTGGCTACACCTTC. Protein: CASSPEDRSGYTF.

The V gene is TRBV3-1 (or the pseudogene TRBV3-2), the J gene TRBJ2-7; a possible D gene is TRBD2 (6 bases). Trimming pared 3 bases from V and 6 bases from J, leaving 18 bases between. The germline gives CDR1 LGHDT, CDR2 YNNKEL (reference sequence). This CDR3 has 15 residues. CDR3 sequence: CASSQAGRVVSEQYF. CDR3 nucleotides: TGTGCCAGCAGCCAGGCGGGGCGAGTGGTGTCCGAGCAGTACTTC.

The sample holds one count of this clone. The rearrangement joins TRBV6-5 to TRBJ2-7; D is possibly TRBD1 or TRBD2 (5 bases each). The germline gives CDR1 MNHEY, CDR2 SVGAGI. The CDR3 is 15 amino acids. V was pared by 9 bases and J by 2 bases, with 20 bases between. The CDR3 DNA is TGTGCCAGGTTCCTAGCAGGGATGGGCCCCTACGAGCAGTACTTC. It yields the protein CARFLAGMGPYEQYF.

The genes are TRBV20-1 and TRBJ1-1, with TRBD1 matching over 8 bases. Trimming took 3 bases from V and 0 from J; bases not matched to a gene: 12. Germline V gene sequence: CDR1 DFQATT, CDR2 SNEGSKA (reference sequence). The CDR3 spans 17 residues. The CDR3 reads CSASGPLTGEMNTEAFF. The CDR3 nucleotides read TGCAGTGCTAGTGGGCCTTTGACAGGGGAGATGAACACTGAAGCTTTCTTT.

This clone turned up a few times. This chain links TRBV11-2 with TRBJ1-1, with D possibly being TRBD1 (6 bases). This CDR3 has 16 amino acids. CDR1 and CDR2 (germline): SGHAT, FQNNGV. Trimming pared 0 bases from V and 5 bases from J, leaving 16 bases between. The CDR3 nucleotides read TGTGCCAGCAGCTTAGAGTGGACAGTAACTAGGACTGAAGCTTTCTTT. Amino acids: CASSLEWTVTRTEAFF.

The rearrangement uses TRBV5-1 and TRBJ1-1; unclear D gene. V was clipped by 4 bases and J by 2 bases, with 18 bases between them. CDR3 length: 16 residues. Looked up from germline, CDR1 is SGHRS and CDR2 is YFSETQ. This chain's CDR3 is CASSADTGPLNTEAFF. The CDR3 DNA is TGCGCCAGCAGCGCAGACACTGGCCCGTTAAACACTGAAGCTTTCTTT.

The V gene is TRBV5-1, the J gene TRBJ1-3; possible D gene TRBD1, 5 bases. Germline-derived CDR1 and CDR2 are SGHRS and YFSETQ. Between the trimmed V and J ends, which lost 5 bases and 2 bases, there was a span of 11 bases. This CDR3 is built from 14 residues. Here the CDR3 reads CASRAGRPGNTIYF. The CDR3 DNA reads TGCGCCAGCAGGGCAGGGAGACCTGGAAACACCATATATTTT.

The chain combines TRBV11-2 with TRBJ2-1; TRBD2 agrees at 8 bases. The CDR3 covers 14 residues. Germline-derived CDR1 and CDR2 are SGHAT and FQNNGV. Trimming took 5 bases from V and 2 from J; bases not matched to a gene: 2. CDR3 amino acids: CASSGTSAYNEQFF. The DNA for the CDR3 is TGTGCCAGCAGCGGGACTAGTGCCTACAATGAGCAGTTCTTC.

As for this clone: At one boundary the junction diverges from the germline segment, which might be a read error. The V call is TRBV7-2, the J call TRBJ2-2; possibly TRBD2 for D (7 bases). Per the germline V gene, CDR1 is SGHTA and CDR2 is FQGNSA. The CDR3 length is 12 residues. CDR3 sequence: CIRGGDTGELFF. DNA of the CDR3: TGCATAAGGGGGGGGGACACCGGGGAGCTGTTTTTT.

The chain has TRBV4-2 and TRBJ2-7; the D is unclear. Germline V gene lookup returns CDR1 LGHNA and CDR2 YNFKEQ. The V end lost 1 base, the J end lost 3 bases, and 4 bases lay between the germline ends. The CDR3 is made up of 12 amino acids. The DNA for the CDR3 is TGTGCCAGCAGCCAAGGAGGCTACGAGCAGTACTTC. This sequence encodes CASSQGGYEQYF.

V and J are TRBV11-2 and TRBJ1-1; weak D call: TRBD1 (5 bases). V shed 10 bases and J shed 7 bases, with 13 bases lying between them. This CDR3 contains 11 residues. CDR1 and CDR2 (germline): SGHAT, FQNNGV. CDR3 coding DNA: TGTGCCACCGCGTGGGGCCTTGAAGCTTTCTTT. As protein: CATAWGLEAFF.

The chain recombines TRBV29-1 with TRBJ1-1; D is ambiguous. CDR1 and CDR2 (germline): SQVTM, ANQGSEA. V lost 7 bases to trimming and J lost 1 base, with 10 bases between them. This CDR3 region has 12 residues. CDR3 DNA: TGCAGCGGGTGGGCTTGGAACACTGAAGCTTTCTTT. Amino acid sequence: CSGWAWNTEAFF.

The chain uses TRBV2 and TRBJ1-6; D call uncertain. In germline, CDR1 is SNHLY, CDR2 FYNNEI. CDR3 length equals 16 residues. V shed 3 bases and J shed 3 bases, with 12 bases lying between them. The CDR3: CASSENGNVYNSPLHF. CDR3 sequence (DNA): TGTGCCAGCAGTGAGAATGGGAACGTCTATAATTCACCCCTCCACTTT.

This chain connects TRBV6-5 to TRBJ1-2; D is ambiguous. There are 15 residues in the CDR3. V lost 0 bases to trimming and J lost 2 bases, with 10 bases between them. Germline CDR1 MNHEY, CDR2 SVGAGI. CDR3 sequence reads: CASSYSRDRNYGYTF. The CDR3 nucleotides are TGTGCCAGCAGTTACTCGCGAGATCGGAACTATGGCTACACCTTC.

This sequence joins TRBV19 and TRBJ1-1; tentatively, D is TRBD1 (6 bases). The CDR3 spans 13 residues. V lost 3 bases to trimming and J lost 8 bases, with 13 bases between them. From germline, CDR1 is LNHDA and CDR2 SQIVND (reference sequence). CDR3 region: CASSMGGAREAFF. In nucleotides, the CDR3 is TGTGCCAGTAGTATGGGGGGGGCTCGAGAAGCTTTCTTT.

This chain links TRBV19 with TRBJ1-3; D is undetermined. This CDR3 spans 16 amino acids. Germline CDR1 LNHDA, CDR2 SQIVND (reference sequence). V lost 1 base, J lost 0 bases, and 10 bases lay in between. CDR3 sequence reads: CASSIGVAVSGNTIYF. CDR3 DNA: TGTGCCAGTAGTATAGGTGTCGCCGTCTCTGGAAACACCATATATTTT.